Only a few counts were recorded for the clone carrying this TCR beta chain. Its antigen is unknown. These data come from a study of blood T cells in healthy people across ages. Findings and caveats of the study: Diversity was estimated from one million T cells, and these estimates were considered underestimates.

It was with a sample-barcoded 5' primer and a J-beta primer mix that a second PCR of roughly 6 to 12 cycles was run. TCRdb reanalysed the 5' RACE reads using MiXCR and keeps one entry per CDR3 protein. This sample has 650,000 to 1,000,000 distinct CDR3 sequences, with roughly 34% found just once. Specimen: blood. The TCR was taken from a man between 18 and 29 years old in good health.

Written as DNA, the CDR3 is TGTGCCAGCAGTTATTACCCGGGACAGGGGTTGAATGAGCAGTTCTTC. Encoded protein: CASSYYPGQGLNEQFF. V and J are TRBV6-5 and TRBJ2-1; TRBD1 aligns across 10 bases. The J segment lost 7 bases and the V segment lost 3 bases, leaving 9 bases of the junction unmatched. The CDR3 has 16 amino acids. CDR1 is MNHEY and CDR2 is SVGAGI in the germline V gene.